The 2 T cell receptor beta chains listed next were all sequenced from one sample in a study of vaccination and CD4 T cells after COVID-19. Cultured CD4+ T cell DNA underwent sequencing with the Oncomine TCR Beta short-read assay. TCRdb processed the PCR reads anew with MiXCR; each CDR3 protein has one entry. The sample lists about 14,000 distinct CDR3 sequences; roughly 30% were seen once. Treatment denoted: roughly 11-day PBMC culture with coronavirus spike peptide pools or control peptides (ViraFEST assay). No cognate antigen is known for these TCRs. The sample here was CD4+ T cells from blood, cultured in vitro, taken after SARS-CoV-2 vaccination. These receptors all come from a human donor who had recovered from COVID-19.

This clonotype was seen only a few times. The chain combines TRBV14 with TRBJ2-7, with TRBD2 as a possible D gene (5 bases). Germline lookup yields CDR1 SGHDN and CDR2 FVKESK. CDR3 length: 14 amino acids. Trimming took 8 bases from V and 4 from J, leaving 18 bases between them. CDR3 loop: CASSTGSPGYEQYF. CDR3 coding DNA: TGTGCCAGCTCCACGGGGTCTCCGGGGTACGAGCAGTACTTC.

This clonotype was recorded a few times. The rearrangement joins TRBV6-1 to TRBJ1-1; TRBD1 aligns across 10 bases. This CDR3 is built from 13 residues. Trimming at V came to 6 bases and at J to 3 bases, leaving 1 base not matched to a gene. Germline V lookup: CDR1 MNHNS, CDR2 SASEGT. The DNA for the CDR3 is TGTGCCAGCAGGGGGACAGGGGACACTGAAGCTTTCTTT. It yields the protein CASRGTGDTEAFF.